What follows describes a single T cell receptor (beta chain). Its antigen remains undetermined. Within one base of it there is no much larger clone, and no base qualities were kept. This record belongs to a study of blood T cell repertoires in COVID-19 (dated by TCRdb to about 2020). The study in broad terms: Collaborator samples came from the United States, Italy and Spain and covered acute and convalescent phases of COVID-19. Sample metadata almost always included a de-identified subject ID, COVID-19 status, age in years and sex. The prospective study material was composed of cDNA or gDNA derived from T cells, B-cell-depleted T cells, or PBMCs. The dataset comprised deeply sampled blood TCRbeta repertoires from subjects exposed to, actively infected with, or recovered from COVID-19. HLA class I and class II types, where available, came from metadata supplied by the sample provider rather than from assay-based typing. The samples were drawn from the first 160 participants of the ongoing ImmuneRACE study and from 1,200 or so subjects provided by 6 global collaborators. The repertoires were released in a freely available public database meant as a resource for research on the immune response to SARS-CoV-2. Paper-wide results and their limitations: How much clinical and demographic metadata was included differed by source and by participant, and the metadata was provided uncurated.

The germline V gene yields SGHTA for CDR1 and FQGTGA for CDR2. The CDR3 has 17 amino acids, counting the end cysteine and phenylalanine. Only the CDR3 part of the read is kept: 51 bases, read in frame from the first base. The junction shows trimming of 2 bases on V and 2 bases on J, and the gene matches do not reach 5 bases of it. TCRbeta CDR3 regions were amplified from genomic DNA by means of the immunoSEQ Assay, a bias-controlled multiplex PCR. Processing in the source paper ran as follows. The number of nucleated cells in each sample was estimated by amplification of reference gene primers within the assay. To quantify the absolute abundance of each unique TCRbeta CDR3 rearrangement, sequence reads were collapsed and filtered. For each sample, productive Simpson clonality was calculated by taking the square root of Simpson's diversity index across productive rearrangements. The table was pulled from immuneACCESS by TCRdb, which kept in-frame rearrangements only. Such tables lose some clones; where checked, under half of the loss comes from unresolved V genes, and the rest has no known cause. V, J and clone size reflect that table, while D and trimming were determined from the DNA. Counted in this sample were 200,000 to 250,000 clones; 80% to 90% of them appeared once. The ten largest clones represent 4.5% to 5.5% of the sample.

Samples from volunteer blood donors who had recovered from COVID-19 were contributed by a second Seattle source. The collaborating institutions used their own protocols to collect whole blood in K2EDTA tubes. For TCRbeta analysis, collaborators shipped samples as frozen whole blood, isolated PBMCs, or DNA extracted from either of those sample types. This sequence originates from a woman in her sixties who had recovered from COVID-19. The rearranged chain carries TRBV7-3 and TRBJ2-3, with 12 junctional bases fitting TRBD2. Sequenced: peripheral blood. The DNA sequence follows: TGTGCCAGCAGCTTAGGAGGACTAGCGGGGACCACAGATACGCAGTATTTT. This codes for CASSLGGLAGTTDTQYF.